This paragraph reports one T cell receptor (beta chain). In the original analysis: Reference gene primers were amplified, and this amplification served to estimate nucleated cell counts. The protocol was immunoSEQ multiplex PCR, while the TCRdb copy is restricted to in-frame clones and leaves out a portion. V and J calls and clone size are as listed in that table; D and trimming were resolved from the DNA. The data hold around 170,000 clones, with around 86% observed a single time. V was pared by 0 bases and J by 4 bases, with 13 bases between. The CDR3 extends over 15 amino acids. The germline V gene has CDR1 MNHEY and CDR2 SVGAGI. This sample is drawn from a study of blood T cell repertoires in COVID-19. About the study: The United States, Italy and Spain were the sources of the acute and convalescent COVID-19 samples. Sources were T cells, B-cell-depleted T cells, or PBMCs; the material itself was cDNA or gDNA.

The clonotype originates from a man aged 65 to 79 who had recovered from COVID-19. The chain recombines TRBV6-5 with TRBJ2-7, with D tentatively TRBD1 (5 bases). Sequencing was performed on peripheral blood. The CDR3 reads CASSYSQGWGYEQYF. CDR3 sequence (DNA): TGTGCCAGCAGTTACTCTCAGGGTTGGGGATACGAGCAGTACTTC.